The 5 T cell receptor beta chains below come from one sample, sequenced in a study of cytomegalovirus exposure and HLA in healthy donors. A multiplex PCR was run with 60 Vbeta primers and 13 Jbeta primers. TCRdb's table, derived via immunoSEQ multiplex PCR, lists solely in-frame clones and lacks some. The sample table sets out 49,000 or so clones. Sequencing was carried out using PBMCs. The source of these receptors is a man aged 35 to 55 in good health and CMV-seropositive.

The chain joins TRBV7-9 to TRBJ2-1; 10 nucleotides align to TRBD2. The CDR3 spans 15 residues. Germline lookup yields CDR1 SEHNR and CDR2 FQNEAQ (reference sequence). Germline trimming cut 9 bases from V and 9 bases from J; bases unmatched to any gene: 14. The CDR3 nucleotides read TGTGCCAGTATAGTAAACAGCGGGAGGGCCACTGAGCAGTTCTTC. Translated: CASIVNSGRATEQFF.

V usage is TRBV4-1 and J usage is TRBJ2-7; 11 bases agree with TRBD1. This CDR3 has 15 residues. J was trimmed by 4 bases and V by 0 bases; bases with no gene match: 2. CDR1 and CDR2 (germline): MGHRA, YSYEKL. The CDR3 sequence: CASSQEGQGGYEQYF. As DNA, the CDR3 is TGCGCCAGCAGCCAAGAGGGACAGGGGGGATACGAGCAGTACTTC.

The chain links TRBV28 to TRBJ2-3, with TRBD1 matching over 10 bases. The V gene's germline CDR1 is MDHEN and CDR2 SYDVKM. The J segment lost 6 bases and the V segment lost 6 bases, leaving 12 bases of the junction unmatched. There are 16 residues in the CDR3. CDR3 DNA sequence: TGTGCCAGCAGCCCGCCAGGGACAGGGGCCCCCGATACGCAGTATTTT. Its translation: CASSPPGTGAPDTQYF.

The chain couples TRBV21-1 to TRBJ2-7; the table's D call TRBD1 went unverified against the DNA. TRBV21-1 is an annotated pseudogene. The CDR3 length is 14 residues. The CDR3 loop reads CASSNKGQGYEQYF. DNA for the CDR3: TGTGCCAGCAGCAATAAGGGACAGGGATACGAGCAGTACTTC.

V usage is TRBV7-9 and J usage is TRBJ2-4, with 10 nucleotides matching TRBD2. Germline values: CDR1 SEHNR, CDR2 FQNEAQ (reference sequence). The CDR3 is 16 residues long. V trimming: 5 bases; J trimming: 3 bases; junction bases outside the gene matches: 7. DNA of the CDR3: TGTGCCAGCAGCCCAAGCGGGAGGGGCGGCAAAAACATTCAGTACTTC. This codes for CASSPSGRGGKNIQYF.